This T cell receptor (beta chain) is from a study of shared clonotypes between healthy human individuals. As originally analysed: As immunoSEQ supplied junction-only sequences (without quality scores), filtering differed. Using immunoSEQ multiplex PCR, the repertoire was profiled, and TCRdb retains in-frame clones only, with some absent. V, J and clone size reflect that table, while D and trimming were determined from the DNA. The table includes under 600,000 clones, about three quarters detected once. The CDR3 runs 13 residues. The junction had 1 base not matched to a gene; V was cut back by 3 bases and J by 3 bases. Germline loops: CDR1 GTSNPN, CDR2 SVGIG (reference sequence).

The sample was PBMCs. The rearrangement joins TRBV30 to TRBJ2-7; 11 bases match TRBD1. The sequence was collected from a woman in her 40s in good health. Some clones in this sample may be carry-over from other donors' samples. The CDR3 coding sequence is TGTGCCTGGAGCGGGACAGGGGGCTACGAGCAGTACTTC. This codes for CAWSGTGGYEQYF.